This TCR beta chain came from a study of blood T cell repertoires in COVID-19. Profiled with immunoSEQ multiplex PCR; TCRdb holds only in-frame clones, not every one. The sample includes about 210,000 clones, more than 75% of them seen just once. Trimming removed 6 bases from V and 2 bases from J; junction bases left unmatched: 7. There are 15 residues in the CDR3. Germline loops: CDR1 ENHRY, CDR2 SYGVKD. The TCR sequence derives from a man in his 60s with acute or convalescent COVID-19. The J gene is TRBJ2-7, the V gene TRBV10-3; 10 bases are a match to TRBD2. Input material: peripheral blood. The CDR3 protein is CAISSGTSEAYEQYF. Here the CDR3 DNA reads TGTGCCATCAGCTCCGGGACTAGCGAGGCCTACGAGCAGTACTTC.